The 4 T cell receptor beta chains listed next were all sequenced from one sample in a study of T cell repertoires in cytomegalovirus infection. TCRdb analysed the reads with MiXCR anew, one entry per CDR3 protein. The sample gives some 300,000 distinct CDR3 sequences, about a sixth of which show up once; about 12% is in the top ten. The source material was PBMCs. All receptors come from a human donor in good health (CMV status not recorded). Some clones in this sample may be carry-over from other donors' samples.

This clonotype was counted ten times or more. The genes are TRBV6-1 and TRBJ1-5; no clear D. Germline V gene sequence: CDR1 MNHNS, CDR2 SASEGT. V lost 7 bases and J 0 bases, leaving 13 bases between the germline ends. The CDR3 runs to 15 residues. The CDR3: CASTRTGYSNQPQHF. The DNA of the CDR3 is TGTGCCAGCACCCGGACGGGTTATAGCAATCAGCCCCAGCATTTT.

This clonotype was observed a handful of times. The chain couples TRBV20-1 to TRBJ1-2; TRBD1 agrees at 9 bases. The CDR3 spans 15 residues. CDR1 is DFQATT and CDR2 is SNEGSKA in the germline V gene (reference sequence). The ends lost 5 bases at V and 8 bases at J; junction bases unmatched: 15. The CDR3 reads CSAEQRTGAVRGYTF. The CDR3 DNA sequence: TGCAGTGCTGAGCAAAGGACAGGGGCCGTAAGGGGCTACACCTTC.

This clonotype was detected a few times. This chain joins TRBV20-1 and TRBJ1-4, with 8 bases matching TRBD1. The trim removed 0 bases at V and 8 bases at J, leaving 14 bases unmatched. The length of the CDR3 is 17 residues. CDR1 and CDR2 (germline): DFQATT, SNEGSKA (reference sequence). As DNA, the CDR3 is TGCAGTGCTAGAGATGAAAGTCTCGACAGGGGATTGGAAAAACTGTTTTTT. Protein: CSARDESLDRGLEKLFF.

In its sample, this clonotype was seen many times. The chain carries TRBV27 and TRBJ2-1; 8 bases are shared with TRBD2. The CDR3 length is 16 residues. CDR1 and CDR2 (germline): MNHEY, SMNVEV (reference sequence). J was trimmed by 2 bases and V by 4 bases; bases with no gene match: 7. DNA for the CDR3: TGTGCCAGCAGTTCGCTCAATAGCGGGACCTACAATGAGCAGTTCTTC. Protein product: CASSSLNSGTYNEQFF.